This T cell receptor (beta chain) appears in the sequencing data of a study of glioma-infiltrating T cells after dendritic cell vaccination. Study-wide context: Patients had newly diagnosed or recurrent glioblastoma and received dendritic cell vaccines.

Only patients with spare fresh-frozen tumor and over two years of follow-up were included. Profiled with immunoSEQ multiplex PCR; TCRdb holds only in-frame clones, not every one. Of roughly 100,000 clones listed, over 65% are singletons. The length of the CDR3 is 12 residues. V lost 5 bases to trimming and J lost 9 bases, with 14 bases between them. Germline CDR1 and CDR2: GTSNPN and SVGIG (reference sequence). This sequence joins TRBV30 and TRBJ1-5; no firm D call. This TCR derives from a human donor with glioblastoma. The sample was blood, taken before dendritic cell vaccination. The chain's CDR3 is CAWALQTGPQHF. The CDR3 coding sequence is TGTGCCTGGGCGCTTCAGACGGGGCCCCAGCATTTT.